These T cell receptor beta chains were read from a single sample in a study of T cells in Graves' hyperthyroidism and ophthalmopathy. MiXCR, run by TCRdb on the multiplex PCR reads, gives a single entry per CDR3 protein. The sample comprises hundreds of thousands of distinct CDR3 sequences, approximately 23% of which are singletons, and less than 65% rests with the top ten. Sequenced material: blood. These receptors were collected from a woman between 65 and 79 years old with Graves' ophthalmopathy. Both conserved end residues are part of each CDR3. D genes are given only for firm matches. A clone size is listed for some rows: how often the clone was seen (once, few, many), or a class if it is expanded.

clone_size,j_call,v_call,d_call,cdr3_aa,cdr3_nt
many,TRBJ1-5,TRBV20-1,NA,CSARGGGSNQPQHF,TGCAGTGCTAGAGGAGGGGGAAGCAATCAGCCCCAGCATTTT
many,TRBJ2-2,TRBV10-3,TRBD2,CAAGTSGSVTGELFF,TGTGCCGCAGGGACTAGCGGGAGCGTTACCGGGGAGCTGTTTTTT
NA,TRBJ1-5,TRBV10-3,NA,CAISVGRDNQPQHF,TGTGCCATCAGTGTGGGACGGGACAATCAGCCCCAGCATTTT
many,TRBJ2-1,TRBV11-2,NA,CASSLDRANEQFF,TGTGCCAGCAGCTTAGATCGAGCCAATGAGCAGTTCTTC
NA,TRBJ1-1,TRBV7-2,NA,CASSFVHTEAFF,TGTGCCAGCAGCTTTGTACACACTGAAGCTTTCTTT
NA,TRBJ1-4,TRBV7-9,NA,CASSSGLGATNEKLFF,TGTGCCAGCAGCTCAGGGTTGGGGGCAACTAATGAAAAACTGTTTTTT
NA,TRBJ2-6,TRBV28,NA,CASSDFRSSGANVLTF,TGTGCCAGTTCGGATTTCCGGAGCTCTGGGGCCAACGTCCTGACTTTC
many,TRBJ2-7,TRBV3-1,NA,CASSQDGGSGLGQYF,TGTGCCAGCAGCCAAGATGGGGGTAGCGGTCTTGGGCAGTACTTC
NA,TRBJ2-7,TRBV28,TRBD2,CASSPLAGDSYEQYF,TGTGCCAGCAGCCCCTTAGCGGGGGATTCCTACGAGCAGTACTTC
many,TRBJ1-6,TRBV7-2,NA,CASSLVGNSPLHF,TGTGCCAGCAGCTTAGTGGGGAATTCACCCCTCCACTTT
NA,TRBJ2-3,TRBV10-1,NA,CASSERRRSADTQYF,TGCGCCAGCAGTGAACGGCGACGCAGCGCAGATACGCAGTATTTT
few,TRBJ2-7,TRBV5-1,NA,CASSLGPHEQYF,TGCGCCAGCAGCTTGGGACCCCACGAGCAGTACTTC
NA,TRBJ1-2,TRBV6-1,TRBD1,CATSGQGGKDGYTF,TGTGCCACATCGGGACAGGGGGGTAAGGATGGCTACACCTTC
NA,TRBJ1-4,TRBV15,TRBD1,CATSRDRTGGYEKLFF,TGTGCCACCAGCAGAGATCGGACAGGGGGCTATGAAAAACTGTTTTTT
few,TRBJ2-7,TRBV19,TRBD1,CASSLDRVNYEQYF,TGTGCCAGTAGTCTGGACAGGGTGAACTACGAGCAGTACTTC
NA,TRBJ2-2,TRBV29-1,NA,CSAARTETTGELFF,TGCAGCGCCGCCAGGACAGAGACTACCGGGGAGCTGTTTTTT
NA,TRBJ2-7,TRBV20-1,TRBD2,CSARPGTSGRAAFYEQYF,TGCAGTGCTCGGCCAGGGACTAGCGGGAGGGCCGCATTTTACGAGCAGTACTTC
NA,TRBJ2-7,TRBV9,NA,CASSVGGTGFYEQYF,TGTGCCAGCAGCGTCGGAGGTACAGGGTTCTACGAGCAGTACTTC
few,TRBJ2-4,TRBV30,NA,CAWGDGTAAKNIQYF,TGTGCCTGGGGGGACGGGACGGCAGCCAAAAACATTCAGTACTTC
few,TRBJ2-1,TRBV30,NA,CAWSAMGGEQFF,TGTGCCTGGAGTGCCATGGGGGGTGAGCAGTTCTTC
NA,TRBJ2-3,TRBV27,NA,CASSPLTGSTDTQYF,TGTGCCAGCAGTCCCTTGACAGGTAGCACAGATACGCAGTATTTT
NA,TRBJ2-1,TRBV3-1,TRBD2,CASSRGSGSNEQFF,TGTGCCAGCAGCCGTGGTAGCGGGAGCAATGAGCAGTTCTTC
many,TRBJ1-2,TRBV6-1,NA,CASTIRANYGYTF,TGTGCCAGCACTATCAGGGCTAACTATGGCTACACCTTC
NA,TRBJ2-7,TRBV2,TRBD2,CASSDLGLAVSYEQYF,TGTGCCAGCAGTGATTTGGGACTAGCGGTCTCCTACGAGCAGTACTTC
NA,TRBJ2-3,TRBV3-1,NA,CASSHRSVTQYF,TGTGCCAGCAGCCATAGGTCCGTAACGCAGTATTTT
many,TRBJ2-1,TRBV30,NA,CAWSVSGAYNEQFF,TGTGCCTGGAGTGTTTCTGGGGCTTACAATGAGCAGTTCTTC
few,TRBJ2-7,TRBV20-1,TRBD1,CSARSGFFPGQGAYEQYF,TGCAGTGCTAGATCCGGCTTTTTTCCGGGACAGGGAGCCTACGAGCAGTACTTC
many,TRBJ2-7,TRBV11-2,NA,CASSSSLGARSYEQYF,TGTGCCAGCAGCTCCTCTTTGGGGGCGCGTTCCTACGAGCAGTACTTC
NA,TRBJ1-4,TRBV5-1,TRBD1,CASSLQGQGGEKLFF,TGCGCCAGCAGCTTACAGGGGCAGGGGGGTGAAAAACTGTTTTTT